This record concerns one T cell receptor (beta chain) sequence. The data are from a study of shared clonotypes between healthy human individuals. The overall study: The donor pool was made up of a couple of women and three men aged 18 to 49.

Profiled with immunoSEQ multiplex PCR; TCRdb holds only in-frame clones, not every one. The repertoire holds approximately 1,500,000 clones, with around 97% as singletons. This CDR3 spans 19 amino acids. V lost 4 bases, J lost 0 bases, and 19 bases lay in between. The germline V gene has CDR1 MNHEY and CDR2 SMNVEV (reference sequence). A CD45RA-negative memory subset and a CD45RA+ naive subset were separated from the CD4+ cells. J is TRBJ2-6 and V is TRBV27; D possibly corresponds to TRBD1 (6 bases). The sample consisted of naive CD4+ T cells sorted from blood. As for subset: CD45RA+ positively selected. The TCR originated in a man aged 30 to 45 in good health. CDR3: CASSSRTGHSHSGANVLTF. CDR3 sequence (DNA): TGTGCCAGCAGTTCCCGAACAGGGCACAGTCACTCTGGGGCCAACGTCCTGACTTTC.